Listed here are 23 T cell receptor beta chains from one sample, sequenced in a study of cytomegalovirus exposure and HLA in healthy donors. A multiplex PCR was run with 60 Vbeta primers and 13 Jbeta primers. Profiled with immunoSEQ multiplex PCR; TCRdb holds only in-frame clones, not every one. The sample holds 150,000 to 200,000 clones; 76% are singletons and the top ten take under 2%. The sample taken for sequencing was PBMCs. Receptors were obtained from a man in his late teens or twenties in good health and CMV-seronegative.

This clone was observed a handful of times. The chain joins TRBV5-4 to TRBJ2-7; 8 positions agree with TRBD1. V dropped 4 bases and J dropped 6; count of bases not matched to a gene: 9. The CDR3 is made up of 14 amino acids. The germline V gene has CDR1 SGHNT and CDR2 YYREEE (reference sequence). The CDR3 DNA reads TGTGCCAGCAGCCCGGAGGACAGGGCAGGCGAGCAGTACTTC. Translating it yields CASSPEDRAGEQYF.

A note on this clone: Other DNA sequences in the sample encode the same CDR3. The rearrangement joins TRBV29-1 to TRBJ1-3; 7 bases are a match to TRBD1. CDR1 is SQVTM, CDR2 ANQGSEA, per germline. The CDR3 covers 15 residues. After removal of 5 bases from V and 4 bases from J, the junction contained 11 bases not matched to a gene. The CDR3 protein is CSVWAGGLSGNTIYF. The CDR3 DNA reads TGCAGCGTTTGGGCAGGGGGACTTTCCGGAAACACCATATATTTT.

The chain has TRBV19 and TRBJ2-1, with 10 bases that match TRBD2. The trim removed 5 bases at V and 9 bases at J, leaving 7 bases unmatched. The CDR3 spans 14 residues. Germline CDR1 LNHDA, CDR2 SQIVND (reference sequence). The CDR3 protein is CASSVSGGVGEQFF. DNA for the CDR3: TGTGCCAGTAGTGTCAGCGGGGGGGTGGGTGAGCAGTTCTTC.

This clone was seen only a few times. J is TRBJ2-5 and V is TRBV9; D might be TRBD1 (5 bases). Germline CDR1 and CDR2: SGDLS and YYNGEE. The V end lost 0 bases, the J end lost 2 bases, and 14 bases lay between the germline ends. CDR3 length: 16 residues. CDR3 DNA: TGTGCCAGCAGCGTAGAGGGCACCTCAGGGCAAGAGACCCAGTACTTC. This translates into CASSVEGTSGQETQYF.

This CDR3 reads CASSPSFLAGGRETQYF. The CDR3 coding sequence is TGTGCCAGCAGCCCGTCATTTTTAGCGGGGGGGCGAGAGACCCAGTACTTC. The chain uses TRBV9 and TRBJ2-5, with TRBD2 matching 11 bases. CDR3 length: 17 amino acids. The trim removed 4 bases at V and 4 bases at J, leaving 12 bases unmatched. Germline assignment: CDR1 SGDLS and CDR2 YYNGEE.

The chain links TRBV7-6 to TRBJ2-1, with a tentative D call TRBD1 (6 bases). The V and J ends lost 5 bases and 1 base respectively, with 12 bases between them. This CDR3 has 15 amino acids. Germline values: CDR1 SGHVS, CDR2 FNYEAQ. The CDR3 nucleotides are TGTGCCAGCAGCCCACCCGACAGGTCCTACAATGAGCAGTTCTTC. Amino acids: CASSPPDRSYNEQFF.

This clone was picked up a small number of times. The V gene is TRBV5-1, the J gene TRBJ1-4; 9 bases fit TRBD1. Germline V lookup: CDR1 SGHRS, CDR2 YFSETQ. This CDR3 comprises 15 residues. Unmatched junction bases numbered 9, after V lost 4 bases and J lost 8 bases. DNA for the CDR3: TGCGCCAGCAGCCTGGCCGGGACAGGGAGGGAAAAACTGTTTTTT. Protein sequence: CASSLAGTGREKLFF.

The V gene is TRBV10-3, the J gene TRBJ2-3, with D unclear. Germline loops: CDR1 ENHRY, CDR2 SYGVKD. Trimming shortened V by 4 bases and J by 5 bases, and 4 bases separated the two germline ends. The length of the CDR3 is 11 residues. The CDR3 reads CAISGEDTQYF. The CDR3 DNA sequence: TGTGCCATCAGTGGAGAAGATACGCAGTATTTT.

The gene calls are TRBV6-5 and TRBJ1-3; 7 bases line up with TRBD1. Germline CDR1 is MNHEY and CDR2 is SVGAGI. With V trimmed by 6 bases and J by 4 bases, 6 bases remained unmatched. The CDR3 is 14 amino acids. In nucleotides, the CDR3 is TGTGCCAGCAGCCGAACAGGGGTCGGAAACACCATATATTTT. It translates to CASSRTGVGNTIYF.

The chain couples TRBV29-1 to TRBJ1-2, with TRBD1 identical over 7 bases. The CDR3 loop spans 13 amino acids. J was trimmed by 6 bases and V by 4 bases; bases with no gene match: 8. Germline assignment: CDR1 SQVTM and CDR2 ANQGSEA. The CDR3 nucleotides read TGCAGCGTTGGATTCCGGGACAGCCATGGCTACACCTTC. Its translation is CSVGFRDSHGYTF.

This rearrangement joins TRBV18 to TRBJ2-5; the match to TRBD1 covers 7 bases. The CDR3 totals 15 residues. Germline V lookup: CDR1 KGHSH, CDR2 LQKENI. V gave up 3 bases and J gave up 4 bases; unmatched junction bases: 8. The CDR3 DNA reads TGTGCCAGCTCACCGGGGGCATCAGGGGGAGAGACCCAGTACTTC. Translating gives CASSPGASGGETQYF.

The chain has TRBV30 and TRBJ1-4, with 10 positions matching TRBD1. This CDR3 has 14 residues. Germline loops: CDR1 GTSNPN, CDR2 SVGIG (reference sequence). Trimming cost V 5 bases and J 8 bases; bases outside gene matches: 8. The CDR3 coding sequence is TGTGCCTGGGAGACCGGGACAGGGGACGAAAAACTGTTTTTT. As protein: CAWETGTGDEKLFF.

This clone was observed a handful of times. The chain joins TRBV10-3 to TRBJ1-5; possible D gene TRBD1, 5 bases. Germline values: CDR1 ENHRY, CDR2 SYGVKD. The length of the CDR3 is 13 residues. Trimming stripped 6 bases from V and 0 bases from J, with 6 bases between. The CDR3 protein is CAISRDSNQPQHF. The CDR3 nucleotides are TGTGCCATCAGCAGGGATAGCAATCAGCCCCAGCATTTT.

The chain uses TRBV5-1 and TRBJ1-4, with TRBD1 matching over 7 bases. This CDR3 region has 14 residues. V lost 4 bases to trimming and J lost 6 bases; unmatched junction nucleotides: 6. From germline, CDR1 is SGHRS and CDR2 YFSETQ. The CDR3 DNA sequence: TGCGCCAGCAGCCCCGGCCAGGGGGATGAAAAACTGTTTTTT. It is translated as CASSPGQGDEKLFF.

The chain joins TRBV2 to TRBJ2-3; 8 bases line up with TRBD1. The CDR3 consists of 14 residues. Germline CDR1 SNHLY, CDR2 FYNNEI. With 7 bases clipped from V and 3 bases from J, the junction kept 6 bases outside the gene matches. The CDR3 protein is CASKSDRGTDTQYF. The CDR3 DNA reads as TGTGCCAGCAAGAGTGACAGGGGAACAGATACGCAGTATTTT.

In nucleotides, the CDR3 is TGTGCCTGGAGGGGAAGACAGGCCCTCGGCTATGGCTACACCTTC. This sequence encodes CAWRGRQALGYGYTF. This rearrangement joins TRBV30 to TRBJ1-2; TRBD1 is a possible D gene (6 bases). With 3 bases removed from V and 4 bases from J, the gap between germline ends came to 18 bases. This CDR3 comprises 15 residues. Germline CDR1 reads GTSNPN; CDR2 reads SVGIG (reference sequence).

The rearrangement links TRBV9 to TRBJ2-7; D perhaps matches TRBD1 (5 bases). This CDR3 region has 12 residues. V lost 4 bases, J lost 5 bases, and 10 bases lay in between. CDR1 and CDR2 (germline): SGDLS, YYNGEE. CDR3 sequence reads: CASSPGFNEQYF. As DNA, the CDR3 is TGTGCCAGCAGCCCAGGGTTTAACGAGCAGTACTTC.

This CDR3 is CASSLGGEKLFF. The DNA of the CDR3 is TGTGCCAGCAGCTTGGGAGGGGAAAAACTGTTTTTT. The chain employs TRBV5-6 and TRBJ1-4; D uncertain. The length of the CDR3 is 12 residues. V lost 0 bases and J lost 8, with 5 bases in between. Germline assignment: CDR1 SGHDT and CDR2 YYEEEE. The full variable domain, with the rest looked up from reference TRBV5-6 and TRBJ1-4, is DAGVTQSPTHLIKTRGQQVTLRCSPKSGHDTVSWYQQALGQGPQFIFQYYEEEERQRGNFPDRFSGHQFPNYSSELNVNALLLGDSALYLCASSLGGEKLFFGSGTQLSVL.

This clone was seen a few times. The chain carries TRBV5-6 and TRBJ2-5, with 9 bases fitting TRBD1. The CDR3 totals 17 residues. The V gene's germline CDR1 is SGHDT and CDR2 YYEEEE. V lost 4 bases, J lost 2 bases, and 12 bases stayed unmatched. The CDR3 protein is CASSNIGTGMLQETQYF. The CDR3 coding sequence is TGTGCCAGCAGCAACATTGGGACAGGGATGCTTCAAGAGACCCAGTACTTC.

The J gene is TRBJ1-3, the V gene TRBV15; D is unclear. The CDR3 runs 15 residues. The germline CDR1 and CDR2 sequences are LNHNV and YYDKDF (reference sequence). The V and J ends lost 11 bases and 1 base respectively, with 18 bases between them. CDR3 residues: CAPAPSGESGNTIYF. CDR3 DNA: TGTGCCCCCGCCCCCAGCGGCGAATCTGGAAACACCATATATTTT.

The chain combines TRBV5-4 with TRBJ2-3; D may be TRBD2 (6 bases). There are 14 residues in the CDR3. The V end lost 0 bases, the J end lost 6 bases, and 11 bases lay between the germline ends. Germline CDR1 and CDR2: SGHNT and YYREEE (reference sequence). The CDR3 region is CASSLGLGTDTQYF. CDR3 in DNA: TGTGCCAGCAGCTTGGGACTAGGAACGGATACGCAGTATTTT.

The chain uses TRBV6-1 and TRBJ1-5; a possible D gene is TRBD1 (6 bases). This CDR3 is built from 14 residues. V lost 8 bases to trimming and J lost 3 bases, with 14 bases between them. Per the germline V gene, CDR1 is MNHNS and CDR2 is SASEGT. For the CDR3, the DNA is TGTGCCAGCTGTATGGACAGCTACAATCAGCCCCAGCATTTT. Encoded protein: CASCMDSYNQPQHF.

The V and J genes are TRBV27 and TRBJ2-5; 12 bases are a match to TRBD2. The junction had 7 bases not matched to a gene; V was cut back by 4 bases and J by 4 bases. The germline CDR1 and CDR2 sequences are MNHEY and SMNVEV (reference sequence). This CDR3 comprises 16 residues. The DNA of the CDR3 is TGTGCCAGCAGTTCAGACGGACTAGCGGGGAGAGAGACCCAGTACTTC. Protein sequence: CASSSDGLAGRETQYF.